These 12 T cell receptor beta chains originate from one sample sequenced in a study of radiotherapy plus CTLA-4 blockade in lung cancer. Clones were read by immunoSEQ multiplex PCR, and TCRdb kept only the in-frame ones, dropping some. Among over 85,000 clones, roughly 85% were seen once, and the ten largest hold roughly a quarter. The sample consisted of peripheral blood, taken from a patient treated with radiotherapy plus ipilimumab. All receptors come from a human donor with non-small cell lung cancer that progressed on radiotherapy plus ipilimumab.

The V and J genes are TRBV10-1 and TRBJ2-2, with D perhaps matching TRBD1 (6 bases). The CDR3 has 13 amino acids. The germline V gene has CDR1 WNHNN and CDR2 SYGVQD (reference sequence). The germline V and J ends were trimmed by 6 bases and 5 bases, with 10 bases remaining between them. The CDR3 loop reads CASRERGTGELFF. The CDR3 coding sequence is TGCGCCAGCAGGGAAAGGGGGACCGGGGAGCTGTTTTTT.

The genes are TRBV4-1 and TRBJ2-2, with 12 bases aligning to TRBD2. Germline CDR1 is MGHRA and CDR2 is YSYEKL. V lost 1 base to trimming and J lost 4 bases; unmatched junction nucleotides: 4. This CDR3 spans 17 amino acids. CDR3 in amino acids: CASSQGLAGARTGELFF. The CDR3 bases are TGCGCCAGCAGCCAAGGACTAGCGGGAGCTCGCACCGGGGAGCTGTTTTTT.

In nucleotides, the CDR3 is TGTGCCAGCAGCTTATTACGAGAGGGGTTATACGAGCAGTACTTC. It yields the protein CASSLLREGLYEQYF. The chain joins TRBV7-3 to TRBJ2-7; possibly TRBD1 or TRBD2 for D (5 bases each). The V and J ends lost 2 bases and 4 bases respectively, with 15 bases between them. CDR1 is SGHTA, CDR2 FQGTGA, per germline. This CDR3 is built from 15 residues.

This sequence joins TRBV11-2 and TRBJ1-5; D may be TRBD1 (5 bases). Germline loops: CDR1 SGHAT, CDR2 FQNNGV. Trimming took 4 bases from V and 1 from J, leaving 8 bases between them. The CDR3 spans 14 residues. The DNA for the CDR3 is TGTGCCAGCAGCTCCTCAGGGAGCAATCAGCCCCAGCATTTT. Encoded protein: CASSSSGSNQPQHF. Filled out from reference TRBV11-2 and TRBJ1-5, the complete variable domain reads EAGVAQSPRYKIIEKRQSVAFWCNPISGHATLYWYQQILGQGPKLLIQFQNNGVVDDSQLPKDRFSAERLKGVDSTLKIQPAKLEDSAVYLCASSSSGSNQPQHFGDGTRLSIL.

This sequence joins TRBV28 and TRBJ1-1, with D possibly matching TRBD1 (5 bases). V lost 6 bases to trimming and J lost 4 bases, with 12 bases between them. The CDR3 has 13 residues. CDR1 is MDHEN and CDR2 is SYDVKM in the germline V gene. The CDR3 loop is CASRLRVVTEAFF. In nucleotides, the CDR3 is TGTGCCAGCAGGCTCAGGGTGGTCACTGAAGCTTTCTTT.

J is TRBJ1-1 and V is TRBV30; D gene ambiguous. Trimming shortened V by 2 bases and J by 3 bases, and 13 bases separated the two germline ends. Germline assignment: CDR1 GTSNPN and CDR2 SVGIG (reference sequence). The CDR3 runs to 14 residues. The CDR3 is CAWSRSSGYTEAFF. In nucleotides, the CDR3 is TGTGCCTGGAGTCGCTCGTCGGGTTACACTGAAGCTTTCTTT. The full variable domain, completed using reference TRBV30 and TRBJ1-1, is SQTIHQWPATLVQPVGSPLSLECTVEGTSNPNLYWYRQAAGRGLQLLFYSVGIGQISSEVPQNLSASRPQDRQFILSSKKLLLSDSGFYLCAWSRSSGYTEAFFGQGTRLTVV.

The chain has TRBV5-1 and TRBJ2-1; D gene uncertain. This CDR3 region has 15 residues. V lost 0 bases and J 0 bases, leaving 7 bases between the germline ends. The germline V gene has CDR1 SGHRS and CDR2 YFSETQ. The CDR3 sequence is CASSLGSSSYNEQFF. The DNA for the CDR3 is TGCGCCAGCAGCTTGGGGTCTAGCTCCTACAATGAGCAGTTCTTC.

This chain's CDR3 is CASSPPRTAGYGANVLTF. DNA for the CDR3: TGTGCCAGCTCACCTCCCAGGACAGCGGGTTATGGGGCCAACGTCCTGACTTTC. The gene calls are TRBV18 and TRBJ2-6; possibly TRBD1 or TRBD2 for D (6 bases each). CDR1 and CDR2 from the germline V gene are KGHSH and LQKENI. V lost 3 bases, J lost 3 bases, and 18 bases lay in between. There are 18 residues in the CDR3.

The chain uses TRBV5-1 and TRBJ1-5; D is possibly TRBD1 (6 bases). CDR1 is SGHRS, CDR2 YFSETQ, per germline. The CDR3 sequence is 13 residues long. V dropped 4 bases and J dropped 9 bases, with 14 bases sitting between them. CDR3 sequence reads: CASSPEGGWPQHF. DNA of the CDR3: TGCGCCAGCAGCCCGGAAGGGGGGTGGCCCCAGCATTTT.

This chain connects TRBV11-3 to TRBJ2-5; TRBD1 aligns across 9 bases. V trimming: 5 bases; J trimming: 4 bases; junction bases outside the gene matches: 8. CDR3 length equals 15 residues. Germline CDR1 and CDR2: SGHNT and YENEEA. CDR3 bases: TGTGCCAGCAGCAGAGGGACAGGGTTGGGAGAGACCCAGTACTTC. Its protein product is CASSRGTGLGETQYF.

The genes are TRBV28 and TRBJ1-1; D might be TRBD1 (6 bases). Trimming stripped 10 bases from V and 1 base from J, with 13 bases between. The CDR3 covers 13 residues. Germline values: CDR1 MDHEN, CDR2 SYDVKM. In nucleotides, the CDR3 is TGTGCCACACTCCGGGACACGAACACTGAAGCTTTCTTT. Amino acid sequence: CATLRDTNTEAFF.

CDR3 amino acids: CASTTQMNTEAFF. The CDR3 nucleotides are TGTGCCAGCACGACCCAGATGAACACTGAAGCTTTCTTT. J is TRBJ1-1 and V is TRBV6-5; D remains unclear. In germline, CDR1 is MNHEY, CDR2 SVGAGI. This CDR3 spans 13 amino acids. The V end lost 7 bases, the J end lost 0 bases, and 9 bases lay between the germline ends.